Listed below are T cell receptor beta chains from one sample, sequenced in a study of CD8 T cells in Susac syndrome. Each CDR3 protein is one row after TCRdb ran MiXCR on the immunoSEQ multiplex PCR reads. The sample contains about 140,000 distinct CDR3 sequences, 95% of which appear only once. The sequencing input was CD4+ T cells from PBMCs. All receptors derive from a human donor with Susac syndrome. CDR3s include the opening cysteine and the closing phenylalanine or tryptophan. A D gene is named only where the DNA matches it firmly. Expanded clones get a size class; other rows say once, few or many, or leave the size out.

j_call	clone_size	v_call	d_call	cdr3_nt	cdr3_aa
TRBJ2-5	.	TRBV7-9	.	TGTGCCAGCAGACTGACTGTTGGGGAGACCCAGTACTTC	CASRLTVGETQYF
TRBJ1-1	few	TRBV20-1	.	TGCAGTGCTAGTCGGGAGACTGAAGCTTTCTTT	CSASRETEAFF
TRBJ2-4	.	TRBV29-1	.	TGCAGCGTTGGAAATGAGGGAAACATTCAGTACTTC	CSVGNEGNIQYF
TRBJ1-1	.	TRBV3-1	.	TGTGCCAGCAGGACACAGGGACACACTGAAGATTTCTTT	CASRTQGHTEDFF
TRBJ2-1	.	TRBV4-1	TRBD2	TGCGCCAGCAATCCGACTAGCGCGACCTCCCGCAATGAGCAGTTCTTC	CASNPTSATSRNEQFF
TRBJ1-4	.	TRBV20-1	.	TGCAGTGCTAGTAGATATACCAGGGGCAGGAGTGAAAAACTGTTTTTT	CSASRYTRGRSEKLFF
TRBJ1-1	.	TRBV12-3/TRBV12-4	.	TGTGCCACTCGGGGTAGGGGAGGTCAAGCTTTCTTT	CATRGRGGQAFF
TRBJ2-3	once	TRBV29-1	.	TGCAGCGTTGAGCGGGGCGGGTCAGATACGCAGTATTTT	CSVERGGSDTQYF
TRBJ2-5	.	TRBV4-1	.	TGCGCCAGCAGCCAAGACCGCCTCCGGGCCCAGTACTTC	CASSQDRLRAQYF
TRBJ1-6	once	TRBV20-1	.	TGCAGTGCTCCCGCCTCGGGGCATTCACCCCTCCACTTT	CSAPASGHSPLHF
TRBJ2-1	.	TRBV7-2	.	TGTGCCAGCAGCTTAGGGCGCTACCGACCCCAGTTCTTC	CASSLGRYRPQFF
TRBJ2-7	few	TRBV11-2	.	TGTGCCAGCAGCTTAGAATTGCGCTCCGAGCAGTACTTC	CASSLELRSEQYF
TRBJ2-7	once	TRBV7-2	.	TGTGCCAGCAGCCTATATAGAAAGGAGCAGTACTTC	CASSLYRKEQYF
TRBJ2-7	.	TRBV6-1	TRBD2	TGTGCCAGCAGCGATCCCGGGCTAGCGGGAGCGGACGAGCAGTACTTC	CASSDPGLAGADEQYF
TRBJ2-3	.	TRBV15	.	TGTGCCACCAGCAAGGACTCCAGCGGATCAGCCTTCACGACGCAGTATTTT	CATSKDSSGSAFTTQYF
TRBJ1-5	.	TRBV6-5	.	TGTGCCAGCAGTTACGAGGCCCATCAGCCCCAGCATTTT	CASSYEAHQPQHF
TRBJ1-1	.	TRBV20-1	TRBD1	TGCAGTGCTAGAGGAATACAGGGGAGGGGCACTGAAGCTTTCTTT	CSARGIQGRGTEAFF
TRBJ2-3	.	TRBV7-2	.	TGTGCCAGCAGCTTAGACTGGGAGGCGCAGTATTTT	CASSLDWEAQYF
TRBJ1-1	.	TRBV6-6	.	TGTGCCAGCAGTTACGGTTTAGGGACTGAAGCTTTCTTT	CASSYGLGTEAFF
TRBJ1-1	.	TRBV10-3	.	TGTGCCATCAGTGAGCTTGGGGATGGAGCTTTCTTT	CAISELGDGAFF
TRBJ2-4	once	TRBV12-3/TRBV12-4	.	TGTGCCACCTCGGGCTACTTGCAAAACATTCAGTACTTC	CATSGYLQNIQYF
TRBJ2-1	.	TRBV25-1	.	TGTGCCAGCAGTGAATCCCGCGGGGACTCCTACAATGAGCAGTTCTTC	CASSESRGDSYNEQFF
TRBJ2-7	.	TRBV7-9	.	TGTGCCAGCAGCTTATACGGGAGTATCTCCTACGAGCAGTACTTC	CASSLYGSISYEQYF
TRBJ2-7	.	TRBV9	.	TGTGCCAGCAGCGAGTTAGGCCTGTCGGGCGAGCAGTACTTC	CASSELGLSGEQYF
TRBJ2-3	.	TRBV4-1	.	TGCGCCAGCAGCCAAGGAGGGAAGGATACGCAGTATTTT	CASSQGGKDTQYF
TRBJ2-3	.	TRBV29-1	.	TGCAGCGTTGTATTGGGTCAATTAGATACGCAGTATTTT	CSVVLGQLDTQYF
TRBJ2-6	.	TRBV14	.	TGTGCCAGCAGCCAGGGGACCACCTCTGGGGCCAACGTCCTGACTTTC	CASSQGTTSGANVLTF
TRBJ2-1	.	TRBV20-1	.	TGCAGTGCTATCCCCGGGAACTTCGGAAATGAGCAGTTCTTC	CSAIPGNFGNEQFF
TRBJ2-1	.	TRBV20-1	TRBD2	TGCAGTGCCACCACGGGACTAGCTGGGTATGAGCAGTTCTTC	CSATTGLAGYEQFF
TRBJ1-2	.	TRBV15	TRBD1	TGTGCCACCAGCAGGGACAGGGATAACTATGGCTACACCTTC	CATSRDRDNYGYTF